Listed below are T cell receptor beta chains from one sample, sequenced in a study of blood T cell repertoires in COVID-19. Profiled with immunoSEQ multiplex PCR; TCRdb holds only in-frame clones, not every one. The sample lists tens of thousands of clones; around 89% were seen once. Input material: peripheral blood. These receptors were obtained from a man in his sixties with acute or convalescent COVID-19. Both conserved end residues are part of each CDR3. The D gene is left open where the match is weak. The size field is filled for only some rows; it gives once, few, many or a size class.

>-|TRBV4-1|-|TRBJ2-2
TGCGCCAGCAGCCAAGAAGACAGATCGAACACCGGGGAGCTGTTTTTT
CASSQEDRSNTGELFF
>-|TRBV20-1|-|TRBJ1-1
TGCAGTGCCTCCCGACAGGTTGAAGCTTTCTTT
CSASRQVEAFF
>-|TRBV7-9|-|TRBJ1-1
TGTGCCAGCTCGGCTCTCGCTGAGGGGGGGGCAACTGAAGCTTTCTTT
CASSALAEGGATEAFF
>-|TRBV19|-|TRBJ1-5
TGTGCCAGTAATTCCCATTTGAGCAATCAGCCCCAGCATTTT
CASNSHLSNQPQHF
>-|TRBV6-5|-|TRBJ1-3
TGTGCCAGCAGGGGTACAGGGCCCCCAGTGAACACCATATATTTT
CASRGTGPPVNTIYF
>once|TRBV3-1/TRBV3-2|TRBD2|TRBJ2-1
TGTGCCAGCAGCTTTCGGGGGGGCTACAATGAGCAGTTCTTC
CASSFRGGYNEQFF
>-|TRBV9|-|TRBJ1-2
TGTGCCAGCAGCGTAGAAGAGGCCCGTGGTGGCTACACCTTC
CASSVEEARGGYTF
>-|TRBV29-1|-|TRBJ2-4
TGCAGCGTTGCAGGGTTAGGGGGGGACATTCAGTACTTC
CSVAGLGGDIQYF
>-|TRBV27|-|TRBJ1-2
TGTGCCAGCAGTCTGGCGGGCGGGGATGGCTACACCTTC
CASSLAGGDGYTF
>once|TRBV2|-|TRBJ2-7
TGTGCCAGCAGCAATTCCTACGAGCAGTACTTC
CASSNSYEQYF
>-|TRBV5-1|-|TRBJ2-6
TGCGCCAGCAGCCCCTATTCTGGGGCCAACGTCCTGACTTTC
CASSPYSGANVLTF
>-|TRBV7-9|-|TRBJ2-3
TGTGCCAGCAGCCGAGGGTCCCCACCCACAGATACGCAGTATTTT
CASSRGSPPTDTQYF
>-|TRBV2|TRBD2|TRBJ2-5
TGTGCCAGCAGCCTTATGGGGGGGCAAGAGACCCAGTACTTC
CASSLMGGQETQYF
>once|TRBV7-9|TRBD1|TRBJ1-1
TGTGCCTTACAATCGGGACAGGTGGGTGAAGCTTTCTTT
CALQSGQVGEAFF
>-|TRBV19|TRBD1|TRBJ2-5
TGTGCCAGTAGAGGGGGCGGACCCAACCCTGGCCAAGAGACCCAGTACTTC
CASRGGGPNPGQETQYF
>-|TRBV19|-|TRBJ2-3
TGTGCCTCGAAACAGCGGGGCACAGATACGCAGTATTTT
CASKQRGTDTQYF
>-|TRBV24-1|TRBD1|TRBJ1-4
TGTGCCACCAGTGATCCCCGGACAGGGGCTAATGAAAAACTGTTTTTT
CATSDPRTGANEKLFF
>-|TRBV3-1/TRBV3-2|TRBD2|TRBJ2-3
TGTGCCAGCAGCCATCAACGAGCGGGGGGGGCAGATACGCAGTATTTT
CASSHQRAGGADTQYF
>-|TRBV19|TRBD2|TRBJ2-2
TGTGCCAGTAGTATTCCCGGACTAGTCCTAAACACCGGGGAGCTGTTTTTT
CASSIPGLVLNTGELFF
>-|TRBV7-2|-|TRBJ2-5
TGTGCCAGCAGCGTGACCGGGGGACAAGAGACCCAGTACTTC
CASSVTGGQETQYF
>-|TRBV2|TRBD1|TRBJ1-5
TGTGCCAGCAGATCTCAGACAGGGGGCACTCAGCCCCAGCATTTT
CASRSQTGGTQPQHF
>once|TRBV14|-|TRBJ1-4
TGTGCCAGCAGCCAAGGCAGGGAACTATCGAGGCGTGAAAAACTGTTTTTT
CASSQGRELSRREKLFF
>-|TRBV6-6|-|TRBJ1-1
TGTGCCAGTTACGGGGGAGAGAACACTGAAGCTTTCTTT
CASYGGENTEAFF
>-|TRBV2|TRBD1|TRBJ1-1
TGTGCCAGCAGTGTAAACAGGGGGTACACTGAAGCTTTCTTT
CASSVNRGYTEAFF
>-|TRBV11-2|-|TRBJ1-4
TGTGCCAGCAGCTTAGGAACAGTTGCAACTAATGAAAAACTGTTTTTT
CASSLGTVATNEKLFF
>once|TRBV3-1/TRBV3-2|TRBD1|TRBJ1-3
TGTGCCAGCAGCCAAGAACAGGGGAAAAACACCATATATTTT
CASSQEQGKNTIYF
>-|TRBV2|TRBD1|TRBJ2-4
TGTGCCAGCAGTGATACGACAGGGGGTTCCCCGTACTTC
CASSDTTGGSPYF
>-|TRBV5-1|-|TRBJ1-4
TGCGCCAGCAGCTTGGCCGGGATTGAAAAACTGTTTTTT
CASSLAGIEKLFF
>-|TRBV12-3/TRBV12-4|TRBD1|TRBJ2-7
TGTGCCAGCAGCCTCAGACAGGGGAGCGAGCAGTACTTC
CASSLRQGSEQYF
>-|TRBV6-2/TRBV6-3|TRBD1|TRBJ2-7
TGTGCCAGCAGTTCGGGGACAGTTCGCGAGCAGTACTTC
CASSSGTVREQYF
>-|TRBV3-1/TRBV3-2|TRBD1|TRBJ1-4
TGTGCCAGCAGCCAAGATACATTGAGGGGGCGCGGCCTTTCCCGTGAAAAACTGTTTTTT
CASSQDTLRGRGLSREKLFF
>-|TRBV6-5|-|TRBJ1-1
TGTGCCAGCAGACGACAGTCCACCATGAACACTGAAGCTTTCTTT
CASRRQSTMNTEAFF
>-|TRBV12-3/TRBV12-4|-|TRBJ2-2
TGTGCCAGCGCTGGACAGTCCTCCGGGGAGCTGTTTTTT
CASAGQSSGELFF
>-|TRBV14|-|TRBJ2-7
TGTGCCAGCAGCCAAGATGCCCTCGGTAGGAGATACTCCTACGAGCAGTACTTC
CASSQDALGRRYSYEQYF
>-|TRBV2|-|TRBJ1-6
TGTGCCAGCAGTGAACTGGCAAATTCACCCCTCCACTTT
CASSELANSPLHF
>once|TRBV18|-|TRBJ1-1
TGTGCCAGCTCACTGGATCGGACATTGAACACTGAAGCTTTCTTT
CASSLDRTLNTEAFF
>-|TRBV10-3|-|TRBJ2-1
TGTGCCATCAGTGAGTACGAGAGCTCCTACAATGAGCAGTTCTTC
CAISEYESSYNEQFF
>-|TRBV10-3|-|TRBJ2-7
TGTGCCATCAGTGCCGGACAGCGCTCCTACGAGCAGTACTTC
CAISAGQRSYEQYF
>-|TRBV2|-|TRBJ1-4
TGTGCCAGCACCAGGGACACCGTGGAAAAACTGTTTTTT
CASTRDTVEKLFF
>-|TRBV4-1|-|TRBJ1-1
TGCGCCAGCAGCCAAGCAACAGGCGGCGGTGAAGCTTTCTTT
CASSQATGGGEAFF